This T cell receptor (beta chain) was identified during a study of blood T cell repertoires in COVID-19. About the research overall: The United States, Italy and Spain supplied acute and convalescent COVID-19 samples. T cells, B-cell-depleted T cells, or PBMCs supplied cDNA or gDNA.

Only a few counts were recorded for this clone. V dropped 1 base and J dropped 7; count of bases not matched to a gene: 8. Germline V gives CDR1 LGHNA, CDR2 YNFKEQ. The CDR3 runs to 15 residues. Source study methods: Reference gene primer amplification gave nucleated cell count estimates. Profiled with immunoSEQ multiplex PCR; TCRdb holds only in-frame clones, not every one. V and J calls and clone size are as listed in that table; D and trimming were resolved from the DNA. The table lists about 120,000 clones, 74% of them singletons. This chain connects TRBV4-2 to TRBJ1-2; TRBD1 matches 8 bases. The clonotype was recovered from a man aged 55 to 69 with acute or convalescent COVID-19. The sample was peripheral blood. The chain's CDR3 is CASSQGGAGGGGYTF. The CDR3 DNA is TGTGCCAGCAGCCAAGGAGGGGCAGGGGGCGGTGGCTACACCTTC.